Listed below are T cell receptor beta chains from one sample, sequenced in a study of blood T cells in healthy people across ages. From the 5' RACE reads, TCRdb called clonotypes with MiXCR, one entry per CDR3 protein. This table holds over 1,500,000 distinct CDR3 sequences, about two fifths found once. Sequencing used blood. These receptors were collected from a human donor in good health. CDR3s include the opening cysteine and the closing phenylalanine or tryptophan. The order of the fields is clone size, D gene, J gene, V gene, CDR3 protein, CDR3 DNA. A D gene is named only where the DNA matches it firmly. A row's size may be missing; if present it is once, few, many or a size class.

NA	NA	TRBJ1-5	TRBV2	CASSAENGGNQPQHF	TGTGCCAGCAGTGCAGAGAACGGGGGCAATCAGCCCCAGCATTTT
few	TRBD1	TRBJ1-4	TRBV20-1	CSARGQTLGSNEKLFF	TGCAGTGCAAGGGGACAGACACTGGGTTCTAATGAAAAACTGTTTTTT
once	NA	TRBJ2-5	TRBV7-9	CASSLSPYVRQETQYF	TGTGCCAGCAGCTTAAGCCCCTACGTCCGACAAGAGACCCAGTACTTC
NA	NA	TRBJ2-1	TRBV27	CASSIDLYNEQFF	TGTGCCAGCAGCATCGATCTGTACAATGAGCAGTTCTTC
few	NA	TRBJ1-4	TRBV7-2	CASSREGQGSNEKLFF	TGTGCCAGCAGCCGAGAAGGGCAGGGGAGTAATGAAAAACTGTTTTTT
NA	NA	TRBJ2-5	TRBV15	CATSGDPTGSTEQYF	TGTGCCACCAGCGGAGATCCAACAGGGTCAACGGAGCAGTACTTC
NA	NA	TRBJ2-7	TRBV20-1	CSARDLKGREQYF	TGCAGTGCTAGAGATTTGAAGGGGCGCGAGCAGTACTTC
NA	NA	TRBJ1-2	TRBV3-1	CASSQEVPPYGYTF	TGTGCCAGCAGCCAAGAGGTTCCACCGTATGGCTACACCTTC
NA	TRBD2	TRBJ2-3	TRBV12-3/TRBV12-4	CTSSIAGGSGADTQYF	TGTACCAGCAGTATAGCGGGAGGCTCGGGGGCAGATACGCAGTATTTT
NA	NA	TRBJ2-7	TRBV4-3	CASSHGLRYEQYF	TGCGCCAGCAGCCACGGTCTTAGGTACGAGCAGTACTTC
NA	TRBD2	TRBJ2-7	TRBV9	CASSVGLAANYEQYF	TGTGCCAGCAGCGTTGGACTAGCGGCGAACTACGAGCAGTACTTC
NA	TRBD1	TRBJ1-4	TRBV5-1	CASSKLPGGTDEKLFF	TGCGCCAGCAGCAAACTTCCAGGGGGCACGGACGAAAAACTGTTTTTT
NA	NA	TRBJ2-3	TRBV7-2	CASSYVPRDTQYF	TGTGCCAGCAGCTACGTGCCTAGGGATACGCAGTATTTT
many	NA	TRBJ1-2	TRBV9	CASSVGTNYGYTF	TGTGCCAGCAGCGTAGGAACTAACTATGGCTACACCTTC